One sample yielded the 18 T cell receptor beta chains listed below, sequenced in a study of metastatic and nonmetastatic thyroid tumors. No treatment had been given to any patient before thyroid surgery. MiXCR was used by TCRdb to re-call the PCR reads. The table shows 89,000 or so clones, with approximately 9% occurring only once. Sequencing was carried out using blood. Every receptor here comes from a female donor with papillary thyroid cancer or a benign thyroid nodule (not recorded which). Some clones in this sample may be carry-over from other donors' samples.

This clone showed up many times. The genes are TRBV19 and TRBJ2-7, with D maybe TRBD1 (6 bases). V gave up 6 bases and J gave up 3 bases, with 12 bases separating them. Germline CDR1 and CDR2: LNHDA and SQIVND (reference sequence). The CDR3 sequence is 13 residues long. CDR3 region: CASSPRTVYEQYF. The CDR3 DNA is TGTGCCAGTAGCCCCCGGACAGTCTACGAGCAGTACTTC.

This clone was counted ten times or more. The chain carries TRBV7-9 and TRBJ2-7; possible D gene TRBD1, 6 bases. V lost 2 bases, J lost 0 bases, and 8 bases lay in between. The germline gives CDR1 SEHNR, CDR2 FQNEAQ (reference sequence). CDR3 length: 14 amino acids. The CDR3 here is CASSLQGSSYEQYF. The CDR3 nucleotides read TGTGCCAGCAGCTTACAGGGGAGCTCCTACGAGCAGTACTTC.

At least ten counts were recorded for this clone. The chain couples TRBV9 to TRBJ2-7; D uncertain. This CDR3 region has 13 residues. Trimming took off 0 bases at V and 2 bases at J, with 6 bases between the two ends. Germline V gene sequence: CDR1 SGDLS, CDR2 YYNGEE. Here the CDR3 reads CASSVEETYEQYF. In DNA, the CDR3 is TGTGCCAGCAGCGTAGAGGAGACCTACGAGCAGTACTTC. The variable domain in full, with the rest retrieved from reference TRBV9 and TRBJ2-7, is DSGVTQTPKHLITATGQRVTLRCSPRSGDLSVYWYQQSLDQGLQFLIQYYNGEERAKGNILERFSAQQFPDLHSELNLSSLELGDSALYFCASSVEETYEQYFGPGTRLTVT.

This clone showed up many times. The V and J genes are TRBV28 and TRBJ1-5; D not resolved. The germline V and J ends were trimmed by 5 bases and 0 bases, with 8 bases remaining between them. Germline V lookup: CDR1 MDHEN, CDR2 SYDVKM. CDR3 length equals 14 residues. CDR3 region: CASSGLDSNQPQHF. Here the CDR3 DNA reads TGTGCCAGCAGTGGGTTGGATAGCAATCAGCCCCAGCATTTT. Drawing the rest from reference TRBV28 and TRBJ1-5, the complete variable domain is DVKVTQSSRYLVKRTGEKVFLECVQDMDHENMFWYRQDPGLGLRLIYFSYDVKMKEKGDIPEGYSVSREKKERFSLILESASTNQTSMYLCASSGLDSNQPQHFGDGTRLSIL.

This clone was picked up many times. This chain connects TRBV15 to TRBJ1-1; D gene ambiguous. V gave up 0 bases and J gave up 2 bases, with 4 bases separating them. The CDR3 is 13 amino acids. In germline, CDR1 is LNHNV, CDR2 YYDKDF (reference sequence). In nucleotides, the CDR3 is TGTGCCACCAGCAGAGATCTAAACACTGAAGCTTTCTTT. Translated, it gives CATSRDLNTEAFF.

This clone was detected ten times or more. V usage is TRBV3-1 and J usage is TRBJ1-1; D might be TRBD1 (6 bases). The V and J ends lost 0 bases and 11 bases respectively, with 13 bases between them. Germline V gives CDR1 LGHDT, CDR2 YNNKEL (reference sequence). CDR3 length: 13 amino acids. CDR3 DNA sequence: TGTGCCAGCAGCCAAGATCTAGGGGGTGGGGCTTTCTTT. Amino acids: CASSQDLGGGAFF.

Ten or more counts support this clone. The V and J genes are TRBV28 and TRBJ2-1, with D uncertain. CDR3 length: 12 residues. Per germline, CDR1 MDHEN and CDR2 SYDVKM. Trimming removed 8 bases from V and 5 bases from J, with 10 bases in between. CDR3 nucleotides: TGTGCCAGCCAGTACATCCACAATGAGCAGTTCTTC. This sequence encodes CASQYIHNEQFF.

Ten or more counts support this clone. The rearrangement joins TRBV19 to TRBJ1-5; the match to TRBD1 covers 8 bases. CDR3 length: 15 amino acids. J lost 1 base, V lost 4 bases, and 3 bases had no gene match. Germline V gene lookup returns CDR1 LNHDA and CDR2 SQIVND (reference sequence). The CDR3 loop is CASSTRQGSNQPQHF. The CDR3, as DNA: TGTGCCAGTAGTACCAGACAGGGGAGCAATCAGCCCCAGCATTTT.

On this clone: A much larger clone differs by one base, so this may be a read error. This sequence joins TRBV16 and TRBJ1-5; the D is unclear. CDR1 is KGHSY and CDR2 is FQNENV in the germline V gene. The CDR3 is 15 residues long. Trimming pared 7 bases from V and 4 bases from J, leaving 17 bases between. The CDR3 reads CASNPVHGGNQPQHF. The CDR3 DNA sequence: TGTGCCAGCAACCCCGTACATGGAGGTAATCAGCCCCAGCATTTT.

This clone has ten or more counts. V and J are TRBV9 and TRBJ1-5, with D hard to call. The germline CDR1 and CDR2 sequences are SGDLS and YYNGEE. The CDR3 loop spans 13 amino acids. Trimming removed 4 bases at V and 3 bases at J, with 8 bases between. The CDR3 sequence is CASSPAHNQPQHF. The CDR3 nucleotides are TGTGCCAGCAGCCCAGCCCACAATCAGCCCCAGCATTTT.

In DNA form, the CDR3 reads TGCGCCAGCAGCCAAGAGAGAGACAGATCTAACTATGGCTACACCTTC. Translating it yields CASSQERDRSNYGYTF. The chain employs TRBV4-1 and TRBJ1-2, with TRBD1 as a possible D gene (5 bases). Germline assignment: CDR1 MGHRA and CDR2 YSYEKL. The CDR3 sequence is 16 residues long. With 0 bases removed from V and 0 bases from J, the gap between germline ends came to 11 bases.

This clone was seen repeatedly, ten times or more. This chain connects TRBV11-2 to TRBJ2-5, with D unclear. Looked up from germline, CDR1 is SGHAT and CDR2 is FQNNGV. With 2 bases removed from V and 5 bases from J, the gap between germline ends came to 3 bases. This CDR3 has 11 residues. CDR3 loop: CASSLYETQYF. In DNA form, the CDR3 reads TGTGCCAGCAGCTTATACGAGACCCAGTACTTC.

This clone was recorded many times. The chain carries TRBV30 and TRBJ2-3; D not resolved. CDR3 length equals 12 residues. Looked up from germline, CDR1 is GTSNPN and CDR2 is SVGIG (reference sequence). Deletions cut 6 bases from V and 0 bases from J, with 7 bases between. The CDR3 region is CACGPSTDTQYF. CDR3 in DNA: TGTGCCTGTGGGCCAAGCACAGATACGCAGTATTTT.

This clone was detected many times. The CDR3 DNA reads as TGTGCCAGCAGTCCCGGGGTAGGCTCCTACGAGCAGTACTTC. Translation gives CASSPGVGSYEQYF. The V and J genes are TRBV6-1 and TRBJ2-7, with D possibly matching TRBD2 (5 bases). The CDR3 contains 14 residues. The V end was cut by 5 bases, the J end by 0 bases, with 11 bases between. Germline lookup yields CDR1 MNHNS and CDR2 SASEGT.

This clone was recorded at least ten times. The gene calls are TRBV2 and TRBJ1-6; 7 positions match TRBD1. The germline V gene encodes CDR1 SNHLY and CDR2 FYNNEI. The J segment lost 7 bases and the V segment lost 6 bases, leaving 12 bases of the junction unmatched. CDR3 size: 16 residues. The CDR3 reads CASRGKQGPTNSPLHF. CDR3 nucleotides: TGTGCCAGCAGGGGGAAACAGGGGCCAACCAATTCACCCCTCCACTTT.

The genes are TRBV7-9 and TRBJ2-3; TRBD1 matches 7 bases. The CDR3 totals 13 residues. Losses at the gene ends were 9 bases for V and 4 bases for J; bases not matched to a gene: 7. In germline, CDR1 is SEHNR, CDR2 FQNEAQ (reference sequence). Here the CDR3 reads CARQGPGADTQYF. The CDR3 DNA is TGTGCCAGACAGGGGCCCGGGGCAGATACGCAGTATTTT. The whole variable domain, filled in from reference TRBV7-9 and TRBJ2-3, reads DTGVSQNPRHKITKRGQNVTFRCDPISEHNRLYWYRQTLGQGPEFLTYFQNEAQLEKSRLLSDRFSAERPKGSFSTLEIQRTEQGDSAMYLCARQGPGADTQYFGPGTRLTVL.

This clone was seen ten or more times. The CDR3 nucleotides read TGTGCCAGTAGTTTGGACAGGGGGTTAGCCGGGGAGCTGTTTTTT. Its protein is CASSLDRGLAGELFF. The chain uses TRBV19 and TRBJ2-2, with 10 bases matching TRBD1. The germline gives CDR1 LNHDA, CDR2 SQIVND (reference sequence). V shed 5 bases and J 6 bases; nucleotides not matched to a gene: 6. The CDR3 runs to 15 residues.

There are a few counts of this clone. The chain uses TRBV13 and TRBJ1-4; 8 nucleotides line up with TRBD1. The CDR3 runs to 15 residues. Losses at the gene ends were 5 bases for V and 9 bases for J; bases not matched to a gene: 11. Germline loops: CDR1 PRHDT, CDR2 FYEKMQ (reference sequence). This chain's CDR3 is CASSPRTGTNQKLFF. The CDR3 nucleotides read TGTGCCAGCAGCCCAAGGACAGGGACAAATCAAAAACTGTTTTTT.